This T cell receptor (beta chain) was found in a study of T cell changes during pregnancy in multiple sclerosis. Data came from immunoSEQ multiplex PCR; TCRdb stores just in-frame clones and leaves some out. The sample consists of around 69,000 clones, over 85% of them appearing once. In germline, CDR1 is LNHDA, CDR2 SQIVND (reference sequence). The V gene lost 2 bases and the J gene lost 0 bases, with 7 bases spanning the gap. CDR3 length equals 15 residues. The table lists this clone with a few counts. The sequence came from a female donor in good health, enrolled as a control in a pregnancy study. This specimen consisted of peripheral blood, obtained in the second trimester of pregnancy. The J gene is TRBJ2-2, the V gene TRBV19, with D possibly TRBD1 on 6 matching bases. DNA of the CDR3: TGTGCCAGTAGTATAAGGGGGTCGAACACCGGGGAGCTGTTTTTT. Its translation is CASSIRGSNTGELFF.